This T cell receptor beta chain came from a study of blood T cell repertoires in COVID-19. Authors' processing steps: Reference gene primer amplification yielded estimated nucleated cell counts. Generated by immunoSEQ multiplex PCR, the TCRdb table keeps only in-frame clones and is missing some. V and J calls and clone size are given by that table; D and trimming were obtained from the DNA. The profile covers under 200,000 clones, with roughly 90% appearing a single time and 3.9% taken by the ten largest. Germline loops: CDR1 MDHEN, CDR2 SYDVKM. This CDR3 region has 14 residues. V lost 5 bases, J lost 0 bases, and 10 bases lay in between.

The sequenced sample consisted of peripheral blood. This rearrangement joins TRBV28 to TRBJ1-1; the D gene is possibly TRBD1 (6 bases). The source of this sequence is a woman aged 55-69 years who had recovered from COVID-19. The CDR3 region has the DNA TGTGCCAGCAGTCCACAGGGCCTGAACACTGAAGCTTTCTTT. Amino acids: CASSPQGLNTEAFF.